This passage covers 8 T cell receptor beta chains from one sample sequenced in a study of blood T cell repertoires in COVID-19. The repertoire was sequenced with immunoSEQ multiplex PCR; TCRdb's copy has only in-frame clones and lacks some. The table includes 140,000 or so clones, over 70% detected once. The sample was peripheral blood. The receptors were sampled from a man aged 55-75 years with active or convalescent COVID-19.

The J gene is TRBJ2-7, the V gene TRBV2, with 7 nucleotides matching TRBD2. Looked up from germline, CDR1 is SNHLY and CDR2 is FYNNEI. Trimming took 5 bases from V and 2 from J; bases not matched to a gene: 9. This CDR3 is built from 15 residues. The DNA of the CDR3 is TGTGCCAGCAGTTTGAATAGCGGGCCCACCTACGAGCAGTACTTC. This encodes CASSLNSGPTYEQYF.

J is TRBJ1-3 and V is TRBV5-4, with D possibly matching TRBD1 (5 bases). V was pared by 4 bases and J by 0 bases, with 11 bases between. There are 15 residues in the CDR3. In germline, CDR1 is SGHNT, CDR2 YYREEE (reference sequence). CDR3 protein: CASSAGPTSGNTIYF. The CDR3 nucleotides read TGTGCCAGCAGCGCGGGACCGACCTCTGGAAACACCATATATTTT.

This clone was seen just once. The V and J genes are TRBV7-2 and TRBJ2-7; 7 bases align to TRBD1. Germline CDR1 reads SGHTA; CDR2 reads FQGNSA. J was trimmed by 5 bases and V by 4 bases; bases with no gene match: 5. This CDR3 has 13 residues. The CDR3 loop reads CASSYTGDNEQYF. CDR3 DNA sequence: TGTGCCAGCAGCTACACAGGGGACAACGAGCAGTACTTC. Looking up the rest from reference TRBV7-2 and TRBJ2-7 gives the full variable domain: GAGVSQSPSNKVTEKGKDVELRCDPISGHTALYWYRQSLGQGLEFLIYFQGNSAPDKSGLPSDRFSAERTGGSVSTLTIQRTQQEDSAVYLCASSYTGDNEQYFGPGTRLTVT.

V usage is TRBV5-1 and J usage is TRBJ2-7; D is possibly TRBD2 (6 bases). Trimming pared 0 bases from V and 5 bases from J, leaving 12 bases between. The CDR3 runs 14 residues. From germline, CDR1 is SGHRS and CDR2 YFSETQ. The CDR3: CASSLATSFDEQYF. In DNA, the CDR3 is TGCGCCAGCAGCTTGGCCACTAGCTTCGACGAGCAGTACTTC. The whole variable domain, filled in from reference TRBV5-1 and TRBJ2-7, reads KAGVTQTPRYLIKTRGQQVTLSCSPISGHRSVSWYQQTPGQGLQFLFEYFSETQRNKGNFPGRFSGRQFSNSRSEMNVSTLELGDSALYLCASSLATSFDEQYFGPGTRLTVT.

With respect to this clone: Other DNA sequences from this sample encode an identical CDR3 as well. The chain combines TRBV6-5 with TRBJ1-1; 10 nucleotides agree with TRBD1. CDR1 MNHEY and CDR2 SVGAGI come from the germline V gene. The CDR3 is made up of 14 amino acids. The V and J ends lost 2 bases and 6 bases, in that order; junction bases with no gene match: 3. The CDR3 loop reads CASSYTGQGAEAFF. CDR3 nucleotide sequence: TGTGCCAGCAGTTACACCGGACAGGGGGCTGAAGCTTTCTTT.

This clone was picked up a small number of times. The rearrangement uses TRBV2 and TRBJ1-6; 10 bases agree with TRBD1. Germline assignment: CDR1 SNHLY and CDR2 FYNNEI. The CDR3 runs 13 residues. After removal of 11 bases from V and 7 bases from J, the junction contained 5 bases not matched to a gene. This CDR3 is CAGQGQGNSPLHF. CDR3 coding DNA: TGTGCCGGCCAGGGACAGGGGAATTCACCCCTCCACTTT.

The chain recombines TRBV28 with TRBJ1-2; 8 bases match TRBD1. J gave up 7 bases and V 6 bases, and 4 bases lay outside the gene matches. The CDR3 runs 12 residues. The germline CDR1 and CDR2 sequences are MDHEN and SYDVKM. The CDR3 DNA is TGTGCCAGCAGGGACAGGGTAGGTGGCTACACCTTC. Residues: CASRDRVGGYTF.

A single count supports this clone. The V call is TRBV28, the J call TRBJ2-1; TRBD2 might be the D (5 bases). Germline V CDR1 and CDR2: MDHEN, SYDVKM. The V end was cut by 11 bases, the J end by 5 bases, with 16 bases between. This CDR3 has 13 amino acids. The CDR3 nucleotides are TGTGCCGCCGGGCGCGGGCCCGACAATGAGCAGTTCTTC. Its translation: CAAGRGPDNEQFF.